The 6 T cell receptor beta chains listed next were all sequenced from one sample in a study of CD8 T cells in ankylosing spondylitis. TCRdb redid the calling of the 5' RACE reads with MiXCR, one entry per CDR3 protein. The sample shows about 36,000 distinct CDR3 sequences, 4.5% to 6% of them seen only once. The specimen was blood, either unsorted or a sorted T cell fraction (not recorded which). Source of these receptors: a male donor with ankylosing spondylitis or in good health (not recorded which).

Many counts were recorded for this clonotype. The CDR3, as DNA: TGCAGTGCTAGAGCGCGGTTCTACCCCAATCAGCCCCAGCATTTT. It codes for CSARARFYPNQPQHF. The genes are TRBV20-1 and TRBJ1-5; D not resolved. V was clipped by 1 base and J by 3 bases, with 13 bases between them. Germline V gives CDR1 DFQATT, CDR2 SNEGSKA (reference sequence). The CDR3 is 15 amino acids.

The table lists this clonotype with many counts. This rearrangement joins TRBV28 to TRBJ2-1; weak D call: TRBD1 (6 bases). Germline V gene data show CDR1 as MDHEN and CDR2 as SYDVKM. The CDR3 has 20 amino acids. V dropped 4 bases and J dropped 0 bases, with 25 bases sitting between them. The CDR3, as DNA: TGTGCCAGCAGTTACCCTGGGACAAGAAGCGGTGGGAGCTCCTACAATGAGCAGTTCTTC. This codes for CASSYPGTRSGGSSYNEQFF.

This clonotype was observed at least ten times. This rearrangement joins TRBV5-1 to TRBJ2-7; 8 bases are shared with TRBD1. The ends lost 0 bases at V and 3 bases at J; junction bases unmatched: 2. Germline V gene lookup returns CDR1 SGHRS and CDR2 YFSETQ. The CDR3 length is 14 residues. As DNA, the CDR3 is TGCGCCAGCAGCTTGGATGGACAGGGCTACGAGCAGTACTTC. It encodes CASSLDGQGYEQYF.

This clonotype was found many times. The chain uses TRBV18 and TRBJ2-1; 13 bases are shared with TRBD2. Germline lookup yields CDR1 KGHSH and CDR2 LQKENI. The CDR3 extends over 15 amino acids. V lost 5 bases, J lost 6 bases, and 4 bases stayed unmatched. CDR3 nucleotides: TGTGCCAGCTCAACCGGGACTAGCGGGACCAATGAGCAGTTCTTC. It yields the protein CASSTGTSGTNEQFF.

The table lists this clonotype with many counts. V and J are TRBV12-3 or TRBV12-4 and TRBJ1-5; TRBD1 matches at 9 bases. The CDR3 is 15 amino acids. V lost 4 bases to trimming and J lost 9 bases; unmatched junction nucleotides: 10. The CDR3 loop reads CASSSQGTGQRPQHF. DNA of the CDR3: TGTGCCAGCAGTTCCCAAGGGACAGGGCAACGGCCCCAGCATTTT.

The sample holds many counts of this clonotype. V and J are TRBV7-9 and TRBJ1-1, with 7 nucleotides matching TRBD1. The trim removed 6 bases at V and 1 base at J, leaving 5 bases unmatched. Germline CDR1 SEHNR, CDR2 FQNEAQ (reference sequence). The CDR3 is 14 residues long. The CDR3 sequence is CASRSGQKNTEAFF. Here the CDR3 DNA reads TGTGCCAGCAGGTCGGGACAGAAGAACACTGAAGCTTTCTTT.